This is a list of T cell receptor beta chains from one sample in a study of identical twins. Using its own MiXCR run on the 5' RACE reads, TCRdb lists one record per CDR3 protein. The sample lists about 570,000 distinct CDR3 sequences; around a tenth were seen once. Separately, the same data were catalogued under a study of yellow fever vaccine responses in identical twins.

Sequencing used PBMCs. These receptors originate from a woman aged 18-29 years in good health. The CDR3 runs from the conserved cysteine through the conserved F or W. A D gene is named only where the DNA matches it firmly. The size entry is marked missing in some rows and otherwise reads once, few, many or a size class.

cdr3_aa: CASSGSDSGANVLTF
cdr3_nt: TGTGCCAGCAGTGGATCGGATTCTGGGGCCAACGTCCTGACTTTC
d_call: NA
v_call: TRBV28
cdr3_length: 15
clone_size: few
j_call: TRBJ2-6

cdr3_aa: CSARVWNQPQHF
cdr3_nt: TGCAGTGCTAGAGTGTGGAATCAGCCCCAGCATTTT
d_call: NA
v_call: TRBV20-1
cdr3_length: 12
clone_size: many
j_call: TRBJ1-5

cdr3_aa: CASSLDSSGRGQETQYF
cdr3_nt: TGTGCCAGCAGCTTAGATAGTAGCGGGAGGGGCCAAGAGACCCAGTACTTC
d_call: TRBD2
v_call: TRBV11-2
cdr3_length: 17
clone_size: NA
j_call: TRBJ2-5

cdr3_aa: CASSPRPESTYEQYF
cdr3_nt: TGTGCCAGCAGCCCTAGGCCGGAAAGTACCTACGAGCAGTACTTC
d_call: NA
v_call: TRBV7-2
cdr3_length: 15
clone_size: NA
j_call: TRBJ2-7

cdr3_aa: CASSQDPGTNSYEQYF
cdr3_nt: TGCGCCAGCAGCCAAGATCCCGGAACTAACTCCTACGAGCAGTACTTC
d_call: NA
v_call: TRBV4-1
cdr3_length: 16
clone_size: few
j_call: TRBJ2-7

cdr3_aa: CASSTTSGVGYEQYF
cdr3_nt: TGTGCCAGCAGTACGACGTCGGGAGTTGGGTACGAGCAGTACTTC
d_call: NA
v_call: TRBV5-6
cdr3_length: 15
clone_size: few
j_call: TRBJ2-7

cdr3_aa: CASSLRTGASNEQFF
cdr3_nt: TGTGCCAGCAGCTTAAGGACAGGGGCATCCAATGAGCAGTTCTTC
d_call: TRBD1
v_call: TRBV11-3
cdr3_length: 15
clone_size: few
j_call: TRBJ2-1

cdr3_aa: CASSGQGYTNLHF
cdr3_nt: TGTGCCAGCAGTGGCCAGGGTTATACGAACCTCCACTTT
d_call: NA
v_call: TRBV12-3/TRBV12-4
cdr3_length: 13
clone_size: many
j_call: TRBJ1-6

cdr3_aa: CASSVDRGYEQYF
cdr3_nt: TGTGCCAGCAGCGTAGACAGGGGCTACGAGCAGTACTTC
d_call: TRBD1
v_call: TRBV7-2
cdr3_length: 13
clone_size: many
j_call: TRBJ2-7

cdr3_aa: CASSLALMGQGRYEQYF
cdr3_nt: TGTGCCAGCAGCTTAGCGCTAATGGGACAGGGGAGATACGAGCAGTACTTC
d_call: TRBD1
v_call: TRBV7-9
cdr3_length: 17
clone_size: NA
j_call: TRBJ2-7

cdr3_aa: CASSVAADSSYEQYF
cdr3_nt: TGTGCCAGCAGCGTAGCTGCCGACAGTTCCTACGAGCAGTACTTC
d_call: NA
v_call: TRBV9
cdr3_length: 15
clone_size: NA
j_call: TRBJ2-7

cdr3_aa: CSVDPGSHEQYF
cdr3_nt: TGCAGCGTTGACCCAGGGAGCCACGAGCAGTACTTC
d_call: NA
v_call: TRBV29-1
cdr3_length: 12
clone_size: many
j_call: TRBJ2-7

cdr3_aa: CASSRSAYEQYF
cdr3_nt: TGTGCCAGCAGTCGTTCGGCTTACGAGCAGTACTTC
d_call: NA
v_call: TRBV28
cdr3_length: 12
clone_size: NA
j_call: TRBJ2-7

cdr3_aa: CSARAYLKGRAYNEQFF
cdr3_nt: TGCAGTGCTAGGGCATACCTCAAGGGGCGCGCCTACAATGAGCAGTTCTTC
d_call: NA
v_call: TRBV20-1
cdr3_length: 17
clone_size: many
j_call: TRBJ2-1

cdr3_aa: CASSSLNGQGAQETQCF
cdr3_nt: TGTGCCAGCAGCAGCTTGAATGGACAGGGGGCCCAAGAGACCCAGTGCTTC
d_call: TRBD1
v_call: TRBV7-6
cdr3_length: 17
clone_size: few
j_call: TRBJ2-5

cdr3_aa: CASSLEGLATYNEQFF
cdr3_nt: TGCGCCAGCAGCTTGGAGGGACTAGCGACTTACAATGAGCAGTTCTTC
d_call: TRBD2
v_call: TRBV5-1
cdr3_length: 16
clone_size: many
j_call: TRBJ2-1

cdr3_aa: CASSLRRTTGVNTEAFF
cdr3_nt: TGTGCCAGCAGCTTGAGGAGGACTACAGGGGTGAACACTGAAGCTTTCTTT
d_call: TRBD1
v_call: TRBV5-5
cdr3_length: 17
clone_size: few
j_call: TRBJ1-1

cdr3_aa: CSVEEMGYEQYF
cdr3_nt: TGCAGCGTTGAAGAGATGGGCTACGAGCAGTACTTC
d_call: NA
v_call: TRBV29-1
cdr3_length: 12
clone_size: many
j_call: TRBJ2-7

cdr3_aa: CASSQDGGSFEQYF
cdr3_nt: TGTGCCAGCAGCCAAGATGGAGGGTCCTTCGAGCAGTACTTC
d_call: NA
v_call: TRBV3-1
cdr3_length: 14
clone_size: NA
j_call: TRBJ2-7

cdr3_aa: CATGRADSYNEQFF
cdr3_nt: TGTGCCACCGGGAGGGCCGACTCCTACAATGAGCAGTTCTTC
d_call: TRBD2
v_call: TRBV24-1
cdr3_length: 14
clone_size: few
j_call: TRBJ2-1

cdr3_aa: CASNPAGAATNRELFF
cdr3_nt: TGTGCCAGCAACCCGGCAGGCGCCGCTACCAACCGGGAGCTGTTTTTT
d_call: NA
v_call: TRBV12-3/TRBV12-4
cdr3_length: 16
clone_size: few
j_call: TRBJ2-2

cdr3_aa: CAISDAGDTEAFF
cdr3_nt: TGTGCCATCAGTGATGCCGGGGACACTGAAGCTTTCTTT
d_call: NA
v_call: TRBV10-3
cdr3_length: 13
clone_size: few
j_call: TRBJ1-1

cdr3_aa: CASSLAGTLDTDTQYF
cdr3_nt: TGTGCCAGCAGCTTAGCCGGGACACTGGACACAGATACGCAGTATTTT
d_call: NA
v_call: TRBV7-9
cdr3_length: 16
clone_size: few
j_call: TRBJ2-3

cdr3_aa: CASTDRSSYNSPLHF
cdr3_nt: TGTGCCAGCACCGACAGGAGCTCCTATAATTCACCCCTCCACTTT
d_call: NA
v_call: TRBV5-6
cdr3_length: 15
clone_size: few
j_call: TRBJ1-6